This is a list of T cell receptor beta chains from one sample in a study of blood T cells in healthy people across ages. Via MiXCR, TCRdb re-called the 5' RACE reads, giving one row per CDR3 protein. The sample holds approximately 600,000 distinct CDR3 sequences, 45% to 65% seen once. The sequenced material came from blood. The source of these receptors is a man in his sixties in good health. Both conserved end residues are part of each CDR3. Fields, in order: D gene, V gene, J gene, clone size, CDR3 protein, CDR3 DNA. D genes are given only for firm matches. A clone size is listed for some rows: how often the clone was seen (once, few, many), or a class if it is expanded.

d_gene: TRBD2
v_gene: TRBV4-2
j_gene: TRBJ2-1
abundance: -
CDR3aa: CASSPTGLEGDEQFF
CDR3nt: TGTGCCAGCAGCCCCACCGGACTAGAAGGCGATGAGCAGTTCTTC

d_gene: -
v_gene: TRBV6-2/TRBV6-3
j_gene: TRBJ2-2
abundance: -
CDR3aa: CAGSYLGGWNTGELFF
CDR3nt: TGTGCCGGCAGTTACCTCGGCGGGTGGAACACCGGGGAGCTGTTTTTT

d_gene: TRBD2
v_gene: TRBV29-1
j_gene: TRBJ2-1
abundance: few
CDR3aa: CSVPSEAGGGNEQFF
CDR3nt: TGCAGCGTTCCCTCGGAGGCGGGAGGGGGCAATGAGCAGTTCTTC

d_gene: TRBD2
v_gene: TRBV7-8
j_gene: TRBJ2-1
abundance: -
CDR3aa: CASSLPAGVPNEQFF
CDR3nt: TGTGCCAGCAGCTTGCCAGCGGGGGTCCCCAATGAGCAGTTCTTC

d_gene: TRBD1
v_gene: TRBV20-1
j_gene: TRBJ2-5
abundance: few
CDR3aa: CSAGSGTGGASETQYF
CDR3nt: TGCAGTGCTGGATCCGGGACAGGGGGCGCTTCGGAGACCCAGTACTTC

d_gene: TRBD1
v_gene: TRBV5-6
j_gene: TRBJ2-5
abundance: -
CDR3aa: CASSRDRDMVQYF
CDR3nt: TGTGCCAGCAGCCGGGACAGGGATATGGTGCAGTACTTC

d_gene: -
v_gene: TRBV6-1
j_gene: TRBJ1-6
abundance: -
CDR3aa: CASSEVAPGLNNSPLHF
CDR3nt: TGTGCCAGCAGTGAAGTAGCGCCAGGTTTAAATAATTCACCCCTCCACTTT

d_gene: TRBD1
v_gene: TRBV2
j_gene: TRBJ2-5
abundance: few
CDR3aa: CASSPDRGSWETQYF
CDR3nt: TGTGCCAGCAGTCCGGACAGGGGATCCTGGGAGACCCAGTACTTC

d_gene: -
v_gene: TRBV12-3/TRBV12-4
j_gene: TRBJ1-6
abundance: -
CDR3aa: CASSTNPGESPLHF
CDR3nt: TGTGCCAGCAGCACGAACCCCGGGGAATCACCCCTCCACTTT

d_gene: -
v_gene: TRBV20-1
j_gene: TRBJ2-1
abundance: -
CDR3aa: CSARDWAGPRIGNEQFF
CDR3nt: TGCAGTGCTAGAGACTGGGCCGGGCCCCGGATCGGAAATGAGCAGTTCTTC

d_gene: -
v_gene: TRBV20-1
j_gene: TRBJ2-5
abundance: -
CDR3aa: CSAGWGRGSETQYF
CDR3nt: TGCAGTGCTGGGTGGGGCAGGGGCTCGGAGACCCAGTACTTC

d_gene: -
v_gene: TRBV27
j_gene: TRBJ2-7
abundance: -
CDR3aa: CASSYRDPVVSYEQYF
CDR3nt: TGTGCCAGCAGTTACCGGGACCCCGTCGTGTCCTACGAGCAGTACTTC

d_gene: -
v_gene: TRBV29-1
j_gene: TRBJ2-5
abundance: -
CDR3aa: CSVLQETQYF
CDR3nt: TGCAGCGTCTTACAAGAGACCCAGTACTTC

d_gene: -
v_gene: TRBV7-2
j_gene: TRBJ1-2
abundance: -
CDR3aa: CASSLAQGVVSYGYTF
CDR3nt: TGTGCCAGCAGCTTAGCCCAGGGTGTGGTAAGCTATGGCTACACCTTC

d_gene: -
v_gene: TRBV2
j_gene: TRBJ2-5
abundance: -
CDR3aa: CASSEASQWTQYF
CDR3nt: TGTGCCAGCAGTGAGGCCTCCCAATGGACCCAGTACTTC

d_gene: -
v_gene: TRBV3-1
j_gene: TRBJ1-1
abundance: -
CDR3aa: CASSQGDTRHTEAFF
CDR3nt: TGTGCCAGCAGCCAGGGGGACACCCGACACACTGAAGCTTTCTTT

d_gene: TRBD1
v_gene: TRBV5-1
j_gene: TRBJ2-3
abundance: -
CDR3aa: CASSLSARGRGDTQYF
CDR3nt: TGCGCCAGCAGCTTGAGTGCCAGGGGGCGCGGAGATACGCAGTATTTT

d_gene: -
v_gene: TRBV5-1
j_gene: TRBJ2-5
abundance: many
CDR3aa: CASSLVSGGETQYF
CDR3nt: TGCGCCAGCAGCTTGGTCAGTGGGGGAGAGACCCAGTACTTC

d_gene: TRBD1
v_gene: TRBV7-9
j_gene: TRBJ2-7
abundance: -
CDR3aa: CASSFQDRAPYEQYF
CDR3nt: TGTGCCAGCAGCTTTCAGGACAGGGCCCCGTACGAGCAGTACTTC

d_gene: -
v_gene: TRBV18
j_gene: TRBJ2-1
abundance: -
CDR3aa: CASSQVSPKVIDEQFF
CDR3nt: TGTGCCAGCTCACAGGTATCTCCAAAAGTAATCGATGAGCAGTTCTTC

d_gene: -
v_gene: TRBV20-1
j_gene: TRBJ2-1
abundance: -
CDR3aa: CSARDRNEQFF
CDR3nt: TGCAGTGCTAGAGATCGGAATGAGCAGTTCTTC

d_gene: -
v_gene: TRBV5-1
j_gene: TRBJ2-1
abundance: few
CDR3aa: CASSFTESSYNEQFF
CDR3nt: TGCGCCAGCAGCTTTACGGAAAGCTCCTACAATGAGCAGTTCTTC

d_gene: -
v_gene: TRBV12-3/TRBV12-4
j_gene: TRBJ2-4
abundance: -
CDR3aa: CASSFQPRLREQYF
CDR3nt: TGTGCCAGCAGTTTTCAGCCCCGACTCCGGGAGCAGTACTTC

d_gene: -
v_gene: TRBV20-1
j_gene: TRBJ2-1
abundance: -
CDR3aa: CSARDRASFYEQFF
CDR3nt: TGCAGTGCTAGAGATCGGGCTAGCTTCTACGAGCAGTTCTTC

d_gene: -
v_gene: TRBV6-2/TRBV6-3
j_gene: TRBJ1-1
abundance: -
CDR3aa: CASSYGPRAFF
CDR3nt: TGTGCCAGCAGTTATGGGCCCCGAGCTTTCTTT

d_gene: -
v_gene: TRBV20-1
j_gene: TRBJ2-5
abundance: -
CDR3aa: CSARVAGETQYF
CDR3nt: TGCAGTGCTAGAGTTGCGGGAGAGACCCAGTACTTC

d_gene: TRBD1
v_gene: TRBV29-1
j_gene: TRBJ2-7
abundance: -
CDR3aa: CSVQRTGGHEQYF
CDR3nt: TGCAGCGTCCAGAGGACAGGGGGCCACGAGCAGTACTTC

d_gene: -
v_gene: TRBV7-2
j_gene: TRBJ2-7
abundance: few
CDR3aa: CASSLDVRGYEQYF
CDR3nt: TGTGCCAGCAGCTTAGACGTCCGAGGGTACGAGCAGTACTTC

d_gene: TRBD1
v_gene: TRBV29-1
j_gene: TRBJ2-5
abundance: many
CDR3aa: CSVKTTGAGETQYF
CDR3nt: TGCAGCGTAAAAACTACAGGGGCGGGAGAGACCCAGTACTTC

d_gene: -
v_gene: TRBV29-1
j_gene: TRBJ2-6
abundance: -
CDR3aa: CSVEDRHDRGSGANVLTF
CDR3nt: TGCAGCGTTGAAGATAGGCACGACCGTGGCTCTGGGGCCAACGTCCTGACTTTC

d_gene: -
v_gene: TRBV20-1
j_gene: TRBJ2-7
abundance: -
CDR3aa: CSARGGGLSYEQYF
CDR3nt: TGCAGTGCTAGAGGAGGGGGGCTTTCCTACGAGCAGTACTTC